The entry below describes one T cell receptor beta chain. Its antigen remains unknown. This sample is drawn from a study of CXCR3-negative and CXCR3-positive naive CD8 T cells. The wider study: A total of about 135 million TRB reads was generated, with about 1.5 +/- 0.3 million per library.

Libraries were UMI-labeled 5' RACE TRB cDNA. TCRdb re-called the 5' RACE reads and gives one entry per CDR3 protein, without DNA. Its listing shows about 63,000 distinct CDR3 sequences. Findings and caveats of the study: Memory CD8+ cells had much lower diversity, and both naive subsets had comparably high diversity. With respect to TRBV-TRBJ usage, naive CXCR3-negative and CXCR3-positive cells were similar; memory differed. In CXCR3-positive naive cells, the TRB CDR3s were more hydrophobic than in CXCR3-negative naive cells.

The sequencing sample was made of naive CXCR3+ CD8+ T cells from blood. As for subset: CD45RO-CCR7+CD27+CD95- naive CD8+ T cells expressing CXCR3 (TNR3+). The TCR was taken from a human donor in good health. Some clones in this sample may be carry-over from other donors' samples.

The CDR3 spells CAISESTGADTQYF. The chain employs TRBV10-3 and TRBJ2-3; TCRdb calls TRBD1, which cannot be checked without DNA. Germline V gene lookup returns CDR1 ENHRY and CDR2 SYGVKD. This CDR3 comprises 14 residues.